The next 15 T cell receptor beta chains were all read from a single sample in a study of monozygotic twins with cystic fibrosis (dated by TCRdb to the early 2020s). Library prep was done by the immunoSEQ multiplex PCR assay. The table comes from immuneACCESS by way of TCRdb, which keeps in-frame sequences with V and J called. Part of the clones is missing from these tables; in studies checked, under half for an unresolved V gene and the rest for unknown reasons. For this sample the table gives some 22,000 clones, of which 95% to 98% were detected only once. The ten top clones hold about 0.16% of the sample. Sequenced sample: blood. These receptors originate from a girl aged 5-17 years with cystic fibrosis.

Here the CDR3 DNA reads TGCGCCAGCAGCTTGGAACTTATCACAGATACGCAGTATTTT. This gives the protein CASSLELITDTQYF. The V call is TRBV5-1, the J call TRBJ2-3; no definite D call. Germline values: CDR1 SGHRS, CDR2 YFSETQ. Trimming removed 0 bases from V and 2 bases from J, with 7 bases in between. This CDR3 has 14 amino acids.

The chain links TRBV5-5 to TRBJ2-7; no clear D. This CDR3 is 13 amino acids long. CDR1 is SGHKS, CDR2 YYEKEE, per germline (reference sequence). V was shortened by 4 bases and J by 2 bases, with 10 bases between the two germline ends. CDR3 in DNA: TGTGCCAGCAGCAACCGGGCAGCCTACGAGCAGTACTTC. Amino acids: CASSNRAAYEQYF.

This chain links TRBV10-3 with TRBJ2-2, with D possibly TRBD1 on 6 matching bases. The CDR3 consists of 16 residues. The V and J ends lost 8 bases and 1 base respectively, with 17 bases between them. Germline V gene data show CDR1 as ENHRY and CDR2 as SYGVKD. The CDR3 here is CAISQRGSLNTGELFF. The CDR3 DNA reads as TGTGCCATCTCCCAAAGGGGGAGTTTGAACACCGGGGAGCTGTTTTTT.

This CDR3 is CASSPGVSGANVLTF. The CDR3, as DNA: TGTGCCAGCAGCCCGGGGGTATCTGGGGCCAACGTCCTGACTTTC. The rearrangement links TRBV11-2 to TRBJ2-6; TRBD2 is a possible D gene (6 bases). The V end was cut by 5 bases, the J end by 1 base, with 9 bases between. The germline V gene encodes CDR1 SGHAT and CDR2 FQNNGV. The CDR3 is made up of 15 amino acids.

The CDR3 nucleotides are TGCGCCAGCAGCCCCCTGGGACAGTCCCAAGAGACCCAGTACTTC. Translated, it gives CASSPLGQSQETQYF. This rearrangement joins TRBV5-1 to TRBJ2-5; 7 positions match TRBD1. Germline V CDR1 and CDR2: SGHRS, YFSETQ. V shed 4 bases and J 1 base; nucleotides not matched to a gene: 7. The CDR3 covers 15 residues.

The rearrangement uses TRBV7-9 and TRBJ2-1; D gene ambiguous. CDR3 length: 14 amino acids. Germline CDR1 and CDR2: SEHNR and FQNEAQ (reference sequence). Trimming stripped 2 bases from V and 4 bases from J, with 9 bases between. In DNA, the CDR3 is TGTGCCAGCAGCTTAATTCCGACGTACAATGAGCAGTTCTTC. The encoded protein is CASSLIPTYNEQFF. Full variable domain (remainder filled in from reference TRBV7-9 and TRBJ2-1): DTGVSQNPRHKITKRGQNVTFRCDPISEHNRLYWYRQTLGQGPEFLTYFQNEAQLEKSRLLSDRFSAERPKGSFSTLEIQRTEQGDSAMYLCASSLIPTYNEQFFGPGTRLTVL.

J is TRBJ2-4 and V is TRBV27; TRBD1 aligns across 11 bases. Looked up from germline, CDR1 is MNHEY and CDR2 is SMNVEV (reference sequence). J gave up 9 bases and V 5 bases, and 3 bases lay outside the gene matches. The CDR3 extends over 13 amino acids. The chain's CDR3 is CASSTGTGGIQYF. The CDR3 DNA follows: TGTGCCAGCAGTACCGGGACAGGGGGCATTCAGTACTTC.

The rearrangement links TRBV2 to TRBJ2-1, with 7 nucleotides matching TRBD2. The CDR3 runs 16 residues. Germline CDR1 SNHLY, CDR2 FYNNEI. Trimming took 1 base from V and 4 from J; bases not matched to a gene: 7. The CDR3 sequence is CASSEDSGLNYNEQFF. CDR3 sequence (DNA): TGTGCCAGCAGTGAAGACTCGGGACTAAATTACAATGAGCAGTTCTTC.

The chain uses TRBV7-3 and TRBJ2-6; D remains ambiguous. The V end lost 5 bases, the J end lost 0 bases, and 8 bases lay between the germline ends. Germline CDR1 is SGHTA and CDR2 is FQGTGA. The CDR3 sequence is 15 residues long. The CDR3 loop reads CASSPQSSGANVLTF. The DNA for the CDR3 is TGTGCCAGCAGCCCACAGAGCTCTGGGGCCAACGTCCTGACTTTC.

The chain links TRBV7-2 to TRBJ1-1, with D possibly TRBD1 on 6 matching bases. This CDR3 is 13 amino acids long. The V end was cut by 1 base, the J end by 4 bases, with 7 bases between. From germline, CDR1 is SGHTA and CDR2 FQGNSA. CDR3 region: CASSLVGATEAFF. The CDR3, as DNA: TGTGCCAGCAGCTTAGTGGGGGCCACTGAAGCTTTCTTT.

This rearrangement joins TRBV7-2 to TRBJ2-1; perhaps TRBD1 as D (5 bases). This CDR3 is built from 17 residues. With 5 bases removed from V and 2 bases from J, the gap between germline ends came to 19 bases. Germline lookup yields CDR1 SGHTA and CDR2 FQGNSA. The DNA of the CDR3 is TGTGCCAGCAGCCAAATGGGTTCAGGGTCAACCTACAATGAGCAGTTCTTC. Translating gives CASSQMGSGSTYNEQFF.

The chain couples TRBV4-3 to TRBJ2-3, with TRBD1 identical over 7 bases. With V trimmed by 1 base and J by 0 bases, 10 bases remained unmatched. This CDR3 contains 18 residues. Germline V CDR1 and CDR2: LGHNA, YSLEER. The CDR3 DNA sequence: TGCGCCAGCAGCCAAGGACAGGGTCCCCTATTTAGCACAGATACGCAGTATTTT. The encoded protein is CASSQGQGPLFSTDTQYF.

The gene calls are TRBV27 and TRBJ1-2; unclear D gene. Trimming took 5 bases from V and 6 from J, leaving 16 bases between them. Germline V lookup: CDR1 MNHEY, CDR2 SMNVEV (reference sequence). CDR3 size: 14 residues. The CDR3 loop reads CASSPTGRAHGYTF. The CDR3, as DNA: TGTGCCAGCAGTCCAACTGGGAGGGCGCATGGCTACACCTTC.

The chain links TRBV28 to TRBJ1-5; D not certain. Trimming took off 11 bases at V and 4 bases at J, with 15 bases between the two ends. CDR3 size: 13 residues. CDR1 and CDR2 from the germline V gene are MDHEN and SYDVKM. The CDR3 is CAGGWQRNQPQHF. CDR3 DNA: TGTGCCGGAGGGTGGCAGCGAAATCAGCCCCAGCATTTT.

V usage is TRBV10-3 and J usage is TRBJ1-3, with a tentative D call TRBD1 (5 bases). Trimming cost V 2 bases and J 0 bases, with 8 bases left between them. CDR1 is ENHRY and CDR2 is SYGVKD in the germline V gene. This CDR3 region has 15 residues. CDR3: CAISESGGSGNTIYF. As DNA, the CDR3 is TGTGCCATCAGTGAGAGCGGGGGCTCTGGAAACACCATATATTTT.